These T cell receptor beta chains were read from a single sample in a study of cytomegalovirus exposure and HLA in healthy donors. TCRdb's copy holds only in-frame clones and misses some; the assay was immunoSEQ multiplex PCR. The sample consists of 130,000 to 150,000 clones, nearly 80% of them appearing once. The sample taken for sequencing was PBMCs. The receptors originated from a woman aged 25 to 39 in good health and CMV-seronegative. Each CDR3 is given with its conserved first and last residue. The order of the fields is J gene, D gene, clone size, V gene, CDR3 protein, CDR3 DNA. D genes are given only for firm matches. A clone size is listed for some rows: how often the clone was seen (once, few, many), or a class if it is expanded.

j_gene: TRBJ2-1
d_gene: TRBD1
abundance: .
v_gene: TRBV5-4
CDR3aa: CASSWDRSYTYNEQFF
CDR3nt: TGTGCCAGCAGCTGGGACAGGAGTTACACCTACAATGAGCAGTTCTTC

j_gene: TRBJ1-1
d_gene: .
abundance: .
v_gene: TRBV9
CDR3aa: CASSSRVNTEAFF
CDR3nt: TGTGCCAGCAGCTCCAGGGTTAACACTGAAGCTTTCTTT

j_gene: TRBJ1-5
d_gene: .
abundance: .
v_gene: TRBV6-1
CDR3aa: CASRTGQSNQPQHF
CDR3nt: TGTGCCAGCAGGACCGGACAGAGCAATCAGCCCCAGCATTTT

j_gene: TRBJ1-4
d_gene: .
abundance: .
v_gene: TRBV2
CDR3aa: CASSDSGGMGGRKLFF
CDR3nt: TGTGCCAGCAGTGACTCTGGCGGGATGGGAGGGAGAAAACTGTTTTTT

j_gene: TRBJ1-1
d_gene: TRBD1
abundance: .
v_gene: TRBV5-5
CDR3aa: CASSLVPGTGAFF
CDR3nt: TGTGCCAGCAGCTTGGTACCCGGGACAGGGGCTTTCTTT

j_gene: TRBJ1-1
d_gene: .
abundance: .
v_gene: TRBV27
CDR3aa: CASTPRGVMNTEAFF
CDR3nt: TGTGCCAGCACCCCTCGGGGGGTTATGAACACTGAAGCTTTCTTT

j_gene: TRBJ1-5
d_gene: .
abundance: .
v_gene: TRBV7-2
CDR3aa: CASSFRSSTPLQPQHF
CDR3nt: TGTGCCAGCAGCTTTAGATCGTCCACGCCCCTTCAGCCCCAGCATTTT

j_gene: TRBJ2-3
d_gene: .
abundance: few
v_gene: TRBV5-1
CDR3aa: CASARSSSTDTQYF
CDR3nt: TGCGCCAGCGCCCGGAGTTCTAGCACAGATACGCAGTATTTT

j_gene: TRBJ1-1
d_gene: .
abundance: .
v_gene: TRBV5-1
CDR3aa: CASSIKGDTEAFF
CDR3nt: TGCGCCAGCAGCATAAAAGGGGATACTGAAGCTTTCTTT

j_gene: TRBJ2-3
d_gene: TRBD2
abundance: .
v_gene: TRBV19
CDR3aa: CASTSAQRGYTDTQYF
CDR3nt: TGTGCCAGTACCTCGGCCCAGCGGGGGTACACAGATACGCAGTATTTT

j_gene: TRBJ1-5
d_gene: .
abundance: .
v_gene: TRBV30
CDR3aa: CAWSNSRTGGLYGNQPQHF
CDR3nt: TGTGCCTGGAGTAATAGCCGTACAGGAGGACTATACGGCAATCAGCCCCAGCATTTT

j_gene: TRBJ1-1
d_gene: TRBD1
abundance: once
v_gene: TRBV10-3
CDR3aa: CAISTGGGEAFF
CDR3nt: TGTGCCATCAGTACAGGGGGTGGCGAAGCTTTCTTT

j_gene: TRBJ1-6
d_gene: TRBD1
abundance: .
v_gene: TRBV10-1
CDR3aa: CASSEGRQGAPNSPLHF
CDR3nt: TGCGCCAGCAGTGAAGGTAGGCAGGGGGCACCCAATTCACCCCTCCACTTT

j_gene: TRBJ1-5
d_gene: .
abundance: .
v_gene: TRBV19
CDR3aa: CASSLQANQPQHF
CDR3nt: TGTGCCAGTAGTCTGCAGGCCAATCAGCCCCAGCATTTT

j_gene: TRBJ1-2
d_gene: TRBD1
abundance: .
v_gene: TRBV4-3
CDR3aa: CASSQVGIGDRGSGYTF
CDR3nt: TGCGCCAGCAGCCAAGTGGGGATAGGGGACAGGGGCTCAGGCTACACCTTC

j_gene: TRBJ2-1
d_gene: TRBD2
abundance: few
v_gene: TRBV6-1
CDR3aa: CASRAGGNNEQFF
CDR3nt: TGTGCCAGCAGGGCGGGGGGGAACAATGAGCAGTTCTTC

j_gene: TRBJ1-2
d_gene: .
abundance: .
v_gene: TRBV6-6
CDR3aa: CASTERGGGSSGYTF
CDR3nt: TGTGCCAGCACCGAACGAGGGGGAGGGAGCAGTGGCTACACCTTC

j_gene: TRBJ1-6
d_gene: .
abundance: .
v_gene: TRBV5-4
CDR3aa: CASSLVGQVGSPLHF
CDR3nt: TGTGCCAGCAGCTTGGTTGGTCAGGTTGGCTCACCCCTCCACTTT

j_gene: TRBJ2-1
d_gene: .
abundance: .
v_gene: TRBV5-1
CDR3aa: CASSSRSQGDEQFF
CDR3nt: TGCGCCAGCAGCTCTCGTTCCCAGGGTGATGAGCAGTTCTTC

j_gene: TRBJ1-2
d_gene: TRBD1
abundance: .
v_gene: TRBV5-4
CDR3aa: CASSRDSMGGYTF
CDR3nt: TGTGCCAGCAGCCGGGACAGTATGGGAGGCTACACCTTC

j_gene: TRBJ2-2
d_gene: .
abundance: few
v_gene: TRBV2
CDR3aa: CASKMTGSNTGELFF
CDR3nt: TGTGCCAGCAAAATGACAGGCTCGAACACCGGGGAGCTGTTTTTT

j_gene: TRBJ2-1
d_gene: TRBD1
abundance: .
v_gene: TRBV15
CDR3aa: CATSRGTGGWSYNEQFF
CDR3nt: TGTGCCACCAGCAGAGGGACAGGGGGCTGGTCCTACAATGAGCAGTTCTTC

j_gene: TRBJ2-7
d_gene: .
abundance: .
v_gene: TRBV5-1
CDR3aa: CASSLDRFIYEQYF
CDR3nt: TGCGCCAGCAGCTTGGACAGATTCATCTACGAGCAGTACTTC

j_gene: TRBJ1-2
d_gene: .
abundance: .
v_gene: TRBV29-1
CDR3aa: CSVGSTVYGYTF
CDR3nt: TGCAGCGTTGGTTCGACAGTCTATGGCTACACCTTC

j_gene: TRBJ2-3
d_gene: TRBD2
abundance: .
v_gene: TRBV5-6
CDR3aa: CASSSTTPTSGGVADTQYF
CDR3nt: TGTGCCAGCAGCTCCACCACCCCGACTAGCGGGGGTGTCGCAGATACGCAGTATTTT

j_gene: TRBJ1-3
d_gene: .
abundance: .
v_gene: TRBV30
CDR3aa: CAWSVRGPGNTIYF
CDR3nt: TGTGCCTGGAGTGTGCGGGGGCCTGGAAACACCATATATTTT

j_gene: TRBJ2-5
d_gene: .
abundance: .
v_gene: TRBV14
CDR3aa: CASSLTMETQYF
CDR3nt: TGTGCCAGCAGCCTTACAATGGAGACCCAGTACTTC

j_gene: TRBJ1-5
d_gene: .
abundance: few
v_gene: TRBV6-1
CDR3aa: CASSALFGQPQHF
CDR3nt: TGTGCCAGCAGTGCGCTTTTCGGGCAGCCCCAGCATTTT

j_gene: TRBJ2-6
d_gene: .
abundance: .
v_gene: TRBV4-1
CDR3aa: CASSPVAGSGANVLTF
CDR3nt: TGCGCCAGCAGTCCGGTCGCGGGCTCTGGGGCCAACGTCCTGACTTTC

j_gene: TRBJ2-5
d_gene: TRBD1
abundance: .
v_gene: TRBV7-7
CDR3aa: CASSQTGGRETQYF
CDR3nt: TGTGCCAGCAGCCAGACAGGGGGCAGGGAGACCCAGTACTTC

j_gene: TRBJ2-2
d_gene: TRBD1
abundance: .
v_gene: TRBV6-1
CDR3aa: CASRDRGYTGELFF
CDR3nt: TGTGCCAGCAGGGACAGGGGGTACACCGGGGAGCTGTTTTTT

j_gene: TRBJ1-2
d_gene: .
abundance: few
v_gene: TRBV2
CDR3aa: CASSPGDGYTF
CDR3nt: TGTGCCAGCAGCCCAGGGGATGGCTACACCTTC

j_gene: TRBJ2-1
d_gene: TRBD1
abundance: .
v_gene: TRBV6-1
CDR3aa: CASSGLGPGTGYYNEQFF
CDR3nt: TGTGCCAGCAGTGGTCTGGGTCCCGGGACAGGGTACTACAATGAGCAGTTCTTC

j_gene: TRBJ1-5
d_gene: .
abundance: .
v_gene: TRBV7-2
CDR3aa: CASSLGQYSNQPQHF
CDR3nt: TGTGCCAGCAGCTTAGGACAGTATAGCAATCAGCCCCAGCATTTT

j_gene: TRBJ1-1
d_gene: .
abundance: .
v_gene: TRBV15
CDR3aa: CATSQALNTEAFF
CDR3nt: TGTGCCACCAGCCAAGCTCTGAACACTGAAGCTTTCTTT

j_gene: TRBJ2-6
d_gene: .
abundance: .
v_gene: TRBV29-1
CDR3aa: CSVFARSGANVLTF
CDR3nt: TGCAGCGTTTTCGCGCGGTCTGGGGCCAACGTCCTGACTTTC

j_gene: TRBJ1-2
d_gene: TRBD1
abundance: .
v_gene: TRBV29-1
CDR3aa: CSVLPRDRTYGYTF
CDR3nt: TGCAGCGTTCTCCCCCGGGACAGGACGTATGGCTACACCTTC

j_gene: TRBJ2-3
d_gene: .
abundance: .
v_gene: TRBV15
CDR3aa: CATSRDRGRTDTQYF
CDR3nt: TGTGCCACCAGCAGAGACAGGGGTAGGACAGATACGCAGTATTTT

j_gene: TRBJ2-7
d_gene: TRBD1
abundance: .
v_gene: TRBV5-1
CDR3aa: CASSWTGQGDEQYF
CDR3nt: TGCGCCAGCAGCTGGACGGGACAGGGGGATGAGCAGTACTTC

j_gene: TRBJ2-3
d_gene: .
abundance: .
v_gene: TRBV5-1
CDR3aa: CASSSGQPTDTQYF
CDR3nt: TGCGCCAGCAGCTCGGGACAACCCACAGATACGCAGTATTTT

j_gene: TRBJ2-5
d_gene: TRBD2
abundance: .
v_gene: TRBV9
CDR3aa: CASSVASGGSRQTQYF
CDR3nt: TGTGCCAGCAGCGTAGCTAGCGGGGGGTCTCGGCAGACCCAGTACTTC

j_gene: TRBJ1-1
d_gene: TRBD1
abundance: .
v_gene: TRBV6-5
CDR3aa: CASSGTGARAFF
CDR3nt: TGTGCCAGCAGTGGGACAGGGGCTCGGGCTTTCTTT

j_gene: TRBJ1-6
d_gene: TRBD1
abundance: .
v_gene: TRBV6-5
CDR3aa: CASSYLTGGGRPLHF
CDR3nt: TGTGCCAGCAGTTACTTGACAGGGGGCGGGAGGCCCCTCCACTTT

j_gene: TRBJ1-2
d_gene: .
abundance: .
v_gene: TRBV7-2
CDR3aa: CASSSDGTRGAYGYTF
CDR3nt: TGTGCCAGCAGTTCGGATGGGACCAGGGGAGCCTATGGCTACACCTTC

j_gene: TRBJ2-7
d_gene: TRBD1
abundance: .
v_gene: TRBV4-1
CDR3aa: CASSKGILQGGEQYF
CDR3nt: TGCGCCAGCAGCAAAGGGATTTTACAGGGGGGCGAGCAGTACTTC

j_gene: TRBJ1-1
d_gene: .
abundance: .
v_gene: TRBV4-2
CDR3aa: CASSQEAMNTEAFF
CDR3nt: TGTGCCAGCAGCCAAGAAGCTATGAACACTGAAGCTTTCTTT

j_gene: TRBJ1-6
d_gene: .
abundance: .
v_gene: TRBV30
CDR3aa: CAWSVEGVWNSPLHF
CDR3nt: TGTGCCTGGAGTGTAGAGGGAGTGTGGAATTCACCCCTCCACTTT

j_gene: TRBJ1-1
d_gene: .
abundance: .
v_gene: TRBV7-2
CDR3aa: CASTPAANTEAFF
CDR3nt: TGTGCCAGCACCCCGGCGGCGAACACTGAAGCTTTCTTT

j_gene: TRBJ2-7
d_gene: .
abundance: once
v_gene: TRBV5-5
CDR3aa: CATKLAGEQYF
CDR3nt: TGTGCCACCAAACTAGCCGGCGAGCAGTACTTC

j_gene: TRBJ2-5
d_gene: TRBD1
abundance: .
v_gene: TRBV19
CDR3aa: CASSMGQNRETQYF
CDR3nt: TGTGCCAGTAGTATGGGACAGAACAGGGAGACCCAGTACTTC

j_gene: TRBJ1-2
d_gene: .
abundance: .
v_gene: TRBV4-1
CDR3aa: CASSQGRAYFNYGYTF
CDR3nt: TGCGCCAGCAGCCAGGGGAGAGCCTATTTCAACTATGGCTACACCTTC

j_gene: TRBJ1-1
d_gene: TRBD1
abundance: .
v_gene: TRBV2
CDR3aa: CASRTGIGTEAFF
CDR3nt: TGTGCCAGCCGGACAGGGATTGGCACTGAAGCTTTCTTT

j_gene: TRBJ1-1
d_gene: .
abundance: once
v_gene: TRBV2
CDR3aa: CASSDMGVTEAFF
CDR3nt: TGTGCCAGCAGTGATATGGGCGTCACTGAAGCTTTCTTT

j_gene: TRBJ1-5
d_gene: TRBD1
abundance: .
v_gene: TRBV5-1
CDR3aa: CASSSRYRGVQPQHF
CDR3nt: TGCGCCAGCAGTTCCCGCTACAGGGGTGTTCAGCCCCAGCATTTT

j_gene: TRBJ2-2
d_gene: TRBD1
abundance: few
v_gene: TRBV5-4
CDR3aa: CASSPHLTGVNTGELFF
CDR3nt: TGTGCCAGCAGCCCGCATCTGACAGGGGTGAACACCGGGGAGCTGTTTTTT

j_gene: TRBJ1-6
d_gene: .
abundance: .
v_gene: TRBV5-1
CDR3aa: CASSSGTPYNSPLHF
CDR3nt: TGCGCCAGCAGCTCCGGGACACCGTATAATTCACCCCTCCACTTT

j_gene: TRBJ2-7
d_gene: .
abundance: .
v_gene: TRBV10-3
CDR3aa: CAISVAGSSYEQYF
CDR3nt: TGTGCCATCAGTGTTGCGGGGAGCTCCTACGAGCAGTACTTC

j_gene: TRBJ2-3
d_gene: .
abundance: .
v_gene: TRBV11-3
CDR3aa: CASSKGDTQYF
CDR3nt: TGTGCCAGCAGCAAGGGGGATACGCAGTATTTT